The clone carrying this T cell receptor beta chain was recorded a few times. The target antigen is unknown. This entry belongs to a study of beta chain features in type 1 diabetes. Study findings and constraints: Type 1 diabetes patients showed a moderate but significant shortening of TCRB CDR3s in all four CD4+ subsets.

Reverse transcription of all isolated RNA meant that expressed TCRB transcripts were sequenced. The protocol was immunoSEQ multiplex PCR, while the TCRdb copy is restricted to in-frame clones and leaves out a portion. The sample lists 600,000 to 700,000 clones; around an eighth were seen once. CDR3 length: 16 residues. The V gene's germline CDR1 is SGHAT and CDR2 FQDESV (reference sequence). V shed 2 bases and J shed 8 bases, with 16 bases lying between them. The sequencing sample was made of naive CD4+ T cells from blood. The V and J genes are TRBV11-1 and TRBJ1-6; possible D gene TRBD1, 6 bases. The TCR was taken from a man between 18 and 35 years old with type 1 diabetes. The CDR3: CASSLSSSRTDSPLHF. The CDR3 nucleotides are TGTGCCAGCAGCTTATCCAGCTCCCGGACAGATTCACCCCTCCACTTT.